One sample yielded the 14 T cell receptor beta chains listed below, sequenced in a study of blood T cells in healthy people across ages. A second 7 to 11 cycle PCR used barcoded and J-beta primers. MiXCR, run by TCRdb on the 5' RACE reads, gives a single entry per CDR3 protein. This sample has approximately 810,000 distinct CDR3 sequences; about 30% occur once, and the top ten carry around 15%. Sequencing was carried out using blood. These receptors came from a woman aged 80 or over in good health.

V and J are TRBV10-2 and TRBJ2-7; no reliable D call. This CDR3 is 14 amino acids long. With 6 bases removed from V and 2 bases from J, the gap between germline ends came to 14 bases. Germline CDR1 and CDR2: WSHSY and SAAADI. CDR3 residues: CASRDRIPPYEQYF. The CDR3 DNA is TGCGCCAGCAGGGACCGGATACCACCCTACGAGCAGTACTTC.

A few counts support this clonotype. In DNA, the CDR3 is TGTGCCAGTCTCGGTTGGGACAGGGTTTCACCCCTCCACTTT. This gives the protein CASLGWDRVSPLHF. The chain recombines TRBV25-1 with TRBJ1-6, with 9 bases matching TRBD1. The germline CDR1 and CDR2 sequences are MGHDK and SYGVNS. CDR3 length: 14 residues. Trimming took 9 bases from V and 9 from J; bases not matched to a gene: 9.

In this sample, this clonotype turned up once. The CDR3 protein is CASSLTASADTQYF. The DNA of the CDR3 is TGTGCCAGCAGTCTGACGGCCAGCGCAGATACGCAGTATTTT. The chain combines TRBV12-3 or TRBV12-4 with TRBJ2-3; D remains unclear. This CDR3 comprises 14 residues. Trimming left V 5 bases short and J 4 bases short, with 13 bases between.

This clonotype was seen only a few times. The J gene is TRBJ2-3, the V gene TRBV24-1, with D possibly matching TRBD2 (5 bases). The V end lost 3 bases, the J end lost 5 bases, and 11 bases lay between the germline ends. The germline V gene has CDR1 KGHDR and CDR2 SFDVKD. The CDR3 is 14 residues long. The DNA of the CDR3 is TGTGCCACCAGTGATCCCCTGGAGGTAGATACGCAGTATTTT. Amino acid sequence: CATSDPLEVDTQYF.

The chain carries TRBV11-2 and TRBJ1-6; D remains unclear. This CDR3 contains 13 residues. V lost 2 bases to trimming and J lost 7 bases, with 6 bases between them. In germline, CDR1 is SGHAT, CDR2 FQNNGV. In DNA, the CDR3 is TGTGCCAGCAGCTTATCCTCCAATTCACCCCTCCACTTT. It translates to CASSLSSNSPLHF. The full variable domain, completed using reference TRBV11-2 and TRBJ1-6, is EAGVAQSPRYKIIEKRQSVAFWCNPISGHATLYWYQQILGQGPKLLIQFQNNGVVDDSQLPKDRFSAERLKGVDSTLKIQPAKLEDSAVYLCASSLSSNSPLHFGNGTRLTVT.

The table lists this clonotype with a few counts. The chain recombines TRBV6-5 with TRBJ2-3; TRBD2 agrees at 10 bases. The CDR3 runs 19 residues. CDR1 is MNHEY and CDR2 is SVGAGI in the germline V gene. V was pared by 0 bases and J by 3 bases, with 12 bases of the junction left unmatched. The CDR3 spells CASSYSASGGALGTDTQYF. The CDR3 bases are TGTGCCAGCAGTTACTCGGCGAGCGGGGGGGCCTTGGGGACAGATACGCAGTATTTT.

The sample holds many counts of this clonotype. The rearrangement uses TRBV4-3 and TRBJ2-1; weak D call: TRBD2 (6 bases). The CDR3 has 14 amino acids. The germline V and J ends were trimmed by 0 bases and 9 bases, with 12 bases remaining between them. Germline loops: CDR1 LGHNA, CDR2 YSLEER. The CDR3 nucleotides read TGCGCCAGCAGCCAAGACCCGGGGGTCGCTGAGCAGTTCTTC. It translates to CASSQDPGVAEQFF.

This clonotype was seen only a few times. The rearrangement joins TRBV2 to TRBJ1-5, with D maybe TRBD1 (6 bases). The CDR3 loop spans 16 amino acids. Germline V gene sequence: CDR1 SNHLY, CDR2 FYNNEI. Trimming took 3 bases from V and 2 from J, leaving 14 bases between them. The CDR3 nucleotides read TGTGCCAGCAGTGACAGGCGACAGGCAGGCAATCAGCCCCAGCATTTT. Its translation is CASSDRRQAGNQPQHF.

This clonotype was counted many times. V and J are TRBV5-8 and TRBJ2-3; D unclear. Germline-derived CDR1 and CDR2 are SGHTS and YDEGEE. The CDR3 extends over 15 amino acids. The V end lost 0 bases, the J end lost 2 bases, and 10 bases lay between the germline ends. CDR3 sequence reads: CASSLVFGITDTQYF. The DNA of the CDR3 is TGTGCCAGCAGCTTGGTATTTGGAATCACAGATACGCAGTATTTT.

In its sample, this clonotype was seen a few times. The CDR3 DNA reads as TGCGCCAGCAGCCAAGGAAACACCATATATTTT. Its translation: CASSQGNTIYF. The V gene is TRBV4-3, the J gene TRBJ1-3; no firm D call. V lost 1 base and J 5 bases, leaving 0 bases between the germline ends. The CDR3 is 11 amino acids. In germline, CDR1 is LGHNA, CDR2 YSLEER.

This clonotype was detected only a few times. The chain joins TRBV2 to TRBJ2-1; 9 bases are a match to TRBD1. CDR3 length: 15 residues. The germline gives CDR1 SNHLY, CDR2 FYNNEI. The ends lost 7 bases at V and 6 bases at J; junction bases unmatched: 10. The CDR3 DNA reads as TGTGCCAGCACCTCACAACGGACAGGGGCCAATGAGCAGTTCTTC. Protein sequence: CASTSQRTGANEQFF.

At least ten counts were recorded for this clonotype. The rearrangement joins TRBV7-8 to TRBJ2-3; the match to TRBD2 covers 10 bases. After removal of 5 bases from V and 4 bases from J, the junction contained 12 bases not matched to a gene. There are 17 residues in the CDR3. Germline V gene lookup returns CDR1 SGHVS and CDR2 FQNEAQ. CDR3 sequence reads: CASSLTPSGGSSDTQYF. The CDR3 region has the DNA TGTGCCAGCAGCCTAACTCCTAGCGGGGGTTCTTCAGATACGCAGTATTTT.

This clonotype was picked up one time. Given a much more abundant clone one base away, this may be a read error. CDR3 DNA: TGCAGTGCTAGGGGGATCGTCCGCCATGGCTACACCTTC. Amino acid sequence: CSARGIVRHGYTF. This chain uses TRBV20-1 with TRBJ1-2, with no clear D. The CDR3 totals 13 residues. CDR1 and CDR2 from the germline V gene are DFQATT and SNEGSKA (reference sequence). V lost 3 bases and J 6 bases, leaving 14 bases between the germline ends.

A note on this clonotype: An end of the junction does not agree with germline; a read error may underlie this. The V gene is TRBV7-3, the J gene TRBJ2-1, with TRBD1 as a possible D gene (6 bases). Per germline, CDR1 SGHTA and CDR2 FQGTGA. The CDR3 loop spans 13 amino acids. The chain's CDR3 is CASSLSWDNEQFF. DNA of the CDR3: TGTGCCAGCAGCTTAAGTTGGGACAACGAGCAGTTCTTC.